One sample yielded the 12 T cell receptor beta chains listed below, sequenced in a study of control samples from healthy donors and cancer patients. TCRdb's table, derived via immunoSEQ multiplex PCR, lists solely in-frame clones and lacks some. In the table there are 50,000 or so clones, 65% to 90% of which are singletons. Sequencing was performed on PBMCs. These receptors were collected from a woman aged 50 to 65 with lung cancer.

This sequence joins TRBV7-9 and TRBJ2-1, with 8 nucleotides matching TRBD1. J was trimmed by 6 bases and V by 5 bases; bases with no gene match: 3. The CDR3 is made up of 13 amino acids. The germline gives CDR1 SEHNR, CDR2 FQNEAQ (reference sequence). CDR3 loop: CASSNTGGNEQFF. The CDR3 nucleotides are TGTGCCAGCAGCAACACAGGGGGCAATGAGCAGTTCTTC.

This clone came up a few times. The genes are TRBV19 and TRBJ1-6; weak D call: TRBD1 (6 bases). The CDR3 sequence is 14 residues long. Deletions cut 3 bases from V and 10 bases from J, with 13 bases between. The germline gives CDR1 LNHDA, CDR2 SQIVND (reference sequence). CDR3 sequence (DNA): TGTGCCAGTAGTATTTCTGGGGGGCAGTCACCCCTCCACTTT. Protein: CASSISGGQSPLHF. The variable domain in full, completed from reference TRBV19 and TRBJ1-6, reads DGGITQSPKYLFRKEGQNVTLSCEQNLNHDAMYWYRQDPGQGLRLIYYSQIVNDFQKGDIAEGYSVSREKKESFPLTVTSAQKNPTAFYLCASSISGGQSPLHFGNGTRLTVT.

The chain joins TRBV6-2 or TRBV6-3 to TRBJ2-7; 7 bases agree with TRBD2. With 6 bases clipped from V and 12 bases from J, the junction kept 11 bases outside the gene matches. The CDR3 contains 12 residues. Germline CDR1 reads MNHEY; CDR2 reads SVGEGT. CDR3 DNA: TGTGCCAGCAGCTATCTCGGAGCGGGGCGGTACTTC. Translation: CASSYLGAGRYF.

The genes are TRBV28 and TRBJ2-4; D is perhaps TRBD2 (6 bases). The germline V gene encodes CDR1 MDHEN and CDR2 SYDVKM. The CDR3 is 14 amino acids. With 6 bases removed from V and 6 bases from J, the gap between germline ends came to 15 bases. The CDR3 loop reads CASSAGGGRNIQYF. The CDR3 region has the DNA TGTGCCAGCAGCGCCGGGGGAGGTAGAAACATTCAGTACTTC.

This chain uses TRBV2 with TRBJ1-2; tentative D call: TRBD1 (6 bases). From germline, CDR1 is SNHLY and CDR2 FYNNEI. The CDR3 length is 18 residues. The V and J ends lost 4 bases and 3 bases respectively, with 24 bases between them. The CDR3, as DNA: TGTGCCAGCAGTGGGGTAACACAGGGCGAGTACCCTTACTATGGCTACACCTTC. Residues: CASSGVTQGEYPYYGYTF.

This chain links TRBV27 with TRBJ1-2; no clear D. CDR1 and CDR2 (germline): MNHEY, SMNVEV (reference sequence). Trimming cost V 6 bases and J 3 bases, with 14 bases left between them. CDR3 size: 14 residues. CDR3 bases: TGTGCCAGCAGCCCGAAGGGATGGGACTATGGCTACACCTTC. It yields the protein CASSPKGWDYGYTF.

V gene TRBV5-1 combines with J gene TRBJ2-5; 8 bases are a match to TRBD1. The CDR3 loop spans 14 amino acids. J gave up 5 bases and V 4 bases, and 7 bases lay outside the gene matches. Germline V gene sequence: CDR1 SGHRS, CDR2 YFSETQ. CDR3 loop: CASSQGQEGETQYF. Written as DNA, the CDR3 is TGCGCCAGCAGCCAGGGACAGGAAGGGGAGACCCAGTACTTC.

The V gene is TRBV2, the J gene TRBJ1-6; the D gene is possibly TRBD1 (5 bases). This CDR3 spans 16 amino acids. Per germline, CDR1 SNHLY and CDR2 FYNNEI. The V and J ends lost 2 bases and 11 bases respectively, with 19 bases between them. The CDR3, as DNA: TGTGCCAGCAGTGAAATCCCAGGGTTTCTTTGGCCACCCCTCCACTTT. It encodes CASSEIPGFLWPPLHF.

This clone was observed a single time. The chain joins TRBV19 to TRBJ2-7; TRBD1 matches 8 bases. The CDR3 length is 13 residues. V dropped 6 bases and J dropped 5; count of bases not matched to a gene: 6. Germline CDR1 is LNHDA and CDR2 is SQIVND (reference sequence). CDR3 nucleotide sequence: TGTGCCAGTAGCCTCGACAGGGGCCACGAGCAGTACTTC. This gives the protein CASSLDRGHEQYF.

This clone was picked up a small number of times. The chain combines TRBV9 with TRBJ1-1; tentatively, D is TRBD1 (5 bases). Per germline, CDR1 SGDLS and CDR2 YYNGEE. Trimming pared 4 bases from V and 5 bases from J, leaving 18 bases between. This CDR3 comprises 15 residues. Here the CDR3 reads CASSSDFKGRTEAFF. The CDR3, as DNA: TGTGCCAGCAGCTCCGATTTTAAGGGGCGGACTGAAGCTTTCTTT.

This clone was counted a single time. The chain links TRBV6-5 to TRBJ2-5; TRBD2 agrees at 10 bases. Germline CDR1 is MNHEY and CDR2 is SVGAGI. The CDR3 sequence is 14 residues long. Trimming took 10 bases from V and 4 from J; bases not matched to a gene: 9. The CDR3 bases are TGTGCCACTCGAGCGGGGGGGCCTGGAGAGACCCAGTACTTC. Its translation: CATRAGGPGETQYF.

As regards this clone: The sample contains more than one DNA sequence encoding this CDR3. The chain's CDR3 is CASSSQGGTEAFF. DNA of the CDR3: TGTGCCAGCAGCTCCCAGGGGGGGACTGAAGCTTTCTTT. V and J are TRBV7-2 and TRBJ1-1, with 7 positions matching TRBD1. The CDR3 is made up of 13 amino acids. Germline V lookup: CDR1 SGHTA, CDR2 FQGNSA. Trimming at V came to 4 bases and at J to 5 bases, leaving 4 bases not matched to a gene.